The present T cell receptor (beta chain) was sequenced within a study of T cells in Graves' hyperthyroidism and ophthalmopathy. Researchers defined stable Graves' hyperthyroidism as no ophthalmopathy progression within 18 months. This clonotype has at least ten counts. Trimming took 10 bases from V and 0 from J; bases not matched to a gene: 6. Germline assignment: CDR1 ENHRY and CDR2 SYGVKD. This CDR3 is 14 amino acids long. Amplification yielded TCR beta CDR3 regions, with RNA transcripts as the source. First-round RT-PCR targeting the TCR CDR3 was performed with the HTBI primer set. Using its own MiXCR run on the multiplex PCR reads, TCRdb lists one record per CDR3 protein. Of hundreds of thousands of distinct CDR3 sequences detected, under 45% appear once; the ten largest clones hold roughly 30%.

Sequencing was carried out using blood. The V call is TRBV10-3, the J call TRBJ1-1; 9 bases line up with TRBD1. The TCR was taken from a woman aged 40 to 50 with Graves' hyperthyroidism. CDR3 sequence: CATRTGVLNTEAFF. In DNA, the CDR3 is TGTGCCACGCGGACAGGGGTGTTGAACACTGAAGCTTTCTTT.